This TCR beta chain was found in a study of spatial heterogeneity in lung cancer. Study-level background: Each distinct TCR and UMI combination averaged more than ten appearances in raw reads.

This clonotype was detected many times. The CDR3 has 11 residues. Trimming left V 5 bases short and J 3 bases short, with 5 bases between. Looked up from germline, CDR1 is SGHAT and CDR2 is FQNNGV. The library protocol tagged each TCR cDNA with a unique molecular identifier. TCRdb used MiXCR to reprocess the 5' RACE reads, holding one entry per CDR3 protein. This sample carries tens of thousands of distinct CDR3 sequences, approximately 5.2% of them seen once, and the ten largest clones take approximately 24%. This sample's time point: sample taken at primary tumor resection. Samples were obtained from 70 or so donors, all untreated early-stage non-small cell lung cancer patients.

The rearrangement joins TRBV11-2 to TRBJ2-7, with D unresolved. The sample consisted of PBMCs, taken at surgery. The sequence was obtained from a female donor with early-stage non-small cell lung cancer. The CDR3 sequence: CASSARYEQYF. In DNA, the CDR3 is TGTGCCAGCAGCGCGCGCTACGAGCAGTACTTC.